These 24 T cell receptor beta chains were sequenced from one sample in a study of T cell changes during pregnancy in multiple sclerosis. Sequencing used immunoSEQ multiplex PCR; TCRdb keeps in-frame clones, though not all of them. This repertoire shows 40,000 or so clones, about 90% found once; its top ten account for roughly 0.38%. The sequences come from CD4+ T cells from peripheral blood mononuclear cells, collected after pregnancy. These TCRs come from a female donor in good health, enrolled as a control in a pregnancy study.

The chain is built from TRBV11-2 and TRBJ2-1; 9 bases are a match to TRBD2. The CDR3 length is 15 residues. The J segment lost 7 bases and the V segment lost 2 bases, leaving 6 bases of the junction unmatched. CDR1 is SGHAT and CDR2 is FQNNGV in the germline V gene. The CDR3 here is CASSLPGLATNEQFF. In DNA form, the CDR3 reads TGTGCCAGCAGCTTACCGGGACTAGCTACGAATGAGCAGTTCTTC.

The J gene is TRBJ2-7, the V gene TRBV5-1; D call uncertain. This CDR3 spans 17 amino acids. Germline loops: CDR1 SGHRS, CDR2 YFSETQ. Trimming shortened V by 5 bases and J by 0 bases, and 21 bases separated the two germline ends. CDR3 residues: CASSLYVGGLGSYEQYF. In DNA, the CDR3 is TGCGCCAGCAGTTTATATGTTGGTGGGCTGGGCTCCTACGAGCAGTACTTC.

The CDR3 sequence is CASSLFGGGPENTGELFF. The CDR3 coding sequence is TGTGCCAGCAGCTTGTTCGGCGGGGGGCCCGAGAACACCGGGGAGCTGTTTTTT. V is TRBV5-4 and J is TRBJ2-2; TRBD2 matches 8 bases. Germline trimming cut 1 base from V and 1 base from J; bases unmatched to any gene: 9. Per germline, CDR1 SGHNT and CDR2 YYREEE (reference sequence). The CDR3 is made up of 18 amino acids.

This clone was counted a few times. This chain uses TRBV20-1 with TRBJ1-1; weak D call: TRBD1 (6 bases). Germline lookup yields CDR1 DFQATT and CDR2 SNEGSKA (reference sequence). The CDR3 loop spans 11 amino acids. The CDR3 DNA is TGCAGGGCAGGGGAAAACACTGAAGCTTTCTTT. This codes for CRAGENTEAFF.

The CDR3 DNA is TGTGCCAGCAGTGACCTAGCGGGGGGCACCGGGGAGCTGTTTTTT. Translated, it gives CASSDLAGGTGELFF. V is TRBV6-1 and J is TRBJ2-2; the match to TRBD2 covers 11 bases. CDR1 MNHNS and CDR2 SASEGT come from the germline V gene. The CDR3 consists of 15 residues. V dropped 3 bases and J dropped 4; count of bases not matched to a gene: 1.

This clone has just a few counts. The J gene is TRBJ2-7, the V gene TRBV9; the D is unclear. This CDR3 has 16 amino acids. V was pared by 3 bases and J by 0 bases, with 16 bases between. The germline gives CDR1 SGDLS, CDR2 YYNGEE. The CDR3: CASSAGTGLSSYEQYF. In nucleotides, the CDR3 is TGTGCCAGCAGCGCTGGTACGGGTCTCAGCTCCTACGAGCAGTACTTC.

V usage is TRBV5-1 and J usage is TRBJ1-1, with D possibly matching TRBD1 (5 bases). This CDR3 spans 13 amino acids. Germline V gives CDR1 SGHRS, CDR2 YFSETQ. The V gene lost 5 bases and the J gene lost 1 base, with 9 bases spanning the gap. The CDR3 nucleotides are TGCGCCAGCAGAGCGGGGGAGAACACTGAAGCTTTCTTT. Its protein product is CASRAGENTEAFF.

This sequence joins TRBV5-1 and TRBJ2-5; 11 bases map to TRBD2. The junction had 6 bases not matched to a gene; V was cut back by 3 bases and J by 2 bases. Per germline, CDR1 SGHRS and CDR2 YFSETQ. The CDR3 length is 16 residues. The CDR3 DNA reads as TGCGCCAGCAGCTCGGGACTAGCGGTTTTACAAGAGACCCAGTACTTC. It yields the protein CASSSGLAVLQETQYF.

The chain carries TRBV6-5 and TRBJ2-7, with TRBD1 matching over 11 bases. V lost 4 bases to trimming and J lost 4 bases; unmatched junction nucleotides: 9. The CDR3 contains 16 residues. Germline V CDR1 and CDR2: MNHEY, SVGAGI. CDR3 amino acids: CASSLGLGTGGYEQYF. CDR3 nucleotides: TGTGCCAGCAGTTTAGGCTTAGGGACAGGGGGGTACGAGCAGTACTTC.

The rearrangement joins TRBV4-2 to TRBJ2-7; D might be TRBD2 (6 bases). Germline CDR1 is LGHNA and CDR2 is YNFKEQ. Trimming pared 0 bases from V and 2 bases from J, leaving 8 bases between. The length of the CDR3 is 14 residues. Here the CDR3 DNA reads TGTGCCAGCAGCCAAGAGGGAGGACCCTACGAGCAGTACTTC. This gives the protein CASSQEGGPYEQYF.

This sequence joins TRBV12-2 and TRBJ2-2; TRBD2, the table's D call, lacks a check against the DNA. TRBV12-2 has pseudogene status. CDR3 length: 15 amino acids. This CDR3 reads CASRWTSGSFRELFF. In nucleotides, the CDR3 is TGTGCAAGTCGCTGGACTAGCGGGAGCTTCCGGGAGCTGTTTTTT.

The V and J genes are TRBV10-3 and TRBJ2-7; 8 bases agree with TRBD2. Trimming cost V 1 base and J 0 bases; bases outside gene matches: 2. Per the germline V gene, CDR1 is ENHRY and CDR2 is SYGVKD. CDR3 length: 15 amino acids. The chain's CDR3 is CAISEYLAGSYEQYF. The CDR3 bases are TGTGCCATCAGTGAGTACCTAGCGGGCTCCTACGAGCAGTACTTC.

This clone was seen just once. This chain links TRBV27 with TRBJ2-7, with 7 bases lining up with TRBD2. V was pared by 5 bases and J by 0 bases, with 7 bases of the junction left unmatched. Looked up from germline, CDR1 is MNHEY and CDR2 is SMNVEV (reference sequence). The CDR3 covers 15 residues. The CDR3 sequence is CASSRALAYSYEQYF. The CDR3 nucleotides are TGTGCCAGCAGTCGGGCACTAGCGTACTCCTACGAGCAGTACTTC.

The chain carries TRBV29-1 and TRBJ1-1, with 7 positions matching TRBD1. Per germline, CDR1 SQVTM and CDR2 ANQGSEA. The CDR3 runs to 14 residues. Trimming removed 4 bases from V and 1 base from J; junction bases left unmatched: 6. The CDR3 loop reads CSVVTGTANTEAFF. CDR3 DNA: TGCAGCGTTGTCACCGGGACAGCGAACACTGAAGCTTTCTTT.

J is TRBJ2-1 and V is TRBV4-1, with D perhaps TRBD1 (5 bases). V lost 2 bases to trimming and J lost 5 bases, with 13 bases between them. Germline CDR1 is MGHRA and CDR2 is YSYEKL. The CDR3 is made up of 15 amino acids. The CDR3: CASSQSGLINNEQFF. CDR3 bases: TGCGCCAGCAGCCAATCAGGGCTTATCAACAATGAGCAGTTCTTC.

J is TRBJ2-1 and V is TRBV30; D may be TRBD2 (5 bases). The CDR3 covers 14 residues. Germline V CDR1 and CDR2: GTSNPN, SVGIG (reference sequence). V lost 5 bases and J lost 0, with 11 bases in between. The CDR3 DNA reads as TGTGCCTGGGAGCGGAGCAGCTCCTACAATGAGCAGTTCTTC. It translates to CAWERSSSYNEQFF.

The chain joins TRBV11-3 to TRBJ1-1; D is uncertain. This CDR3 contains 16 residues. CDR1 and CDR2 from the germline V gene are SGHNT and YENEEA. V was trimmed by 1 base and J by 4 bases, leaving 16 bases between them. Here the CDR3 DNA reads TGTGCCAGCAGCTTAGGTCTGTGGGGAGAAGGCACTGAAGCTTTCTTT. Translating gives CASSLGLWGEGTEAFF.

The rearrangement links TRBV9 to TRBJ2-2; the D gene is possibly TRBD2 (5 bases). The CDR3 is made up of 16 amino acids. The germline V and J ends were trimmed by 4 bases and 9 bases, with 22 bases remaining between them. Germline CDR1 and CDR2: SGDLS and YYNGEE. The CDR3 region is CASSPLAGQVPRELFF. DNA for the CDR3: TGTGCCAGCAGCCCCTTGGCGGGCCAGGTCCCCCGGGAGCTGTTTTTT. Full variable domain (outside the CDR3, taken from reference TRBV9 and TRBJ2-2): DSGVTQTPKHLITATGQRVTLRCSPRSGDLSVYWYQQSLDQGLQFLIQYYNGEERAKGNILERFSAQQFPDLHSELNLSSLELGDSALYFCASSPLAGQVPRELFFGEGSRLTVL.

This clone was observed once. The chain couples TRBV7-8 to TRBJ1-4; 8 positions agree with TRBD1. This CDR3 is built from 15 residues. Losses at the gene ends were 5 bases for V and 4 bases for J; bases not matched to a gene: 6. Per germline, CDR1 SGHVS and CDR2 FQNEAQ. CDR3 in amino acids: CASSPNGQGNEKLFF. CDR3 sequence (DNA): TGTGCCAGCAGCCCAAACGGACAGGGTAATGAAAAACTGTTTTTT. Filled out from reference TRBV7-8 and TRBJ1-4, the complete variable domain reads GAGVSQSPRYKVAKRGQDVALRCDPISGHVSLFWYQQALGQGPEFLTYFQNEAQLDKSGLPSDRFFAERPEGSVSTLKIQRTQQEDSAVYLCASSPNGQGNEKLFFGSGTQLSVL.

The CDR3 bases are TGTGCCAGCAGCTTACAGTCAGCGTCCTACGAGCAGTACTTC. Amino acid sequence: CASSLQSASYEQYF. The V gene is TRBV13, the J gene TRBJ2-7, with unresolved D. The germline CDR1 and CDR2 sequences are PRHDT and FYEKMQ (reference sequence). There are 14 residues in the CDR3. Trimming removed 2 bases at V and 1 base at J, with 9 bases between.

The genes are TRBV27 and TRBJ1-6; D is perhaps TRBD1 (6 bases). The CDR3 loop spans 14 amino acids. From germline, CDR1 is MNHEY and CDR2 SMNVEV (reference sequence). V was cut by 6 bases and J by 10 bases, with 16 bases left in between. The CDR3 spells CASRVQGVLSPLHF. DNA for the CDR3: TGTGCCAGCAGAGTACAGGGTGTATTATCACCCCTCCACTTT.

The genes are TRBV25-1 and TRBJ1-2; 8 nucleotides match TRBD1. Trimming took 9 bases from V and 5 from J; bases not matched to a gene: 8. Germline CDR1 and CDR2: MGHDK and SYGVNS. The CDR3 totals 13 residues. The CDR3 is CASSGTGGYGYTF. CDR3 DNA sequence: TGTGCCAGTTCCGGGACAGGCGGGTATGGCTACACCTTC.

The chain uses TRBV7-2 and TRBJ2-2; perhaps TRBD1 as D (5 bases). The V end lost 1 base, the J end lost 3 bases, and 12 bases lay between the germline ends. Germline loops: CDR1 SGHTA, CDR2 FQGNSA. There are 16 residues in the CDR3. This chain's CDR3 is CASSLDGAPHTGELFF. In DNA, the CDR3 is TGTGCCAGCAGCTTAGATGGGGCCCCCCACACCGGGGAGCTGTTTTTT.

The rearrangement links TRBV5-1 to TRBJ1-6; 7 bases are shared with TRBD1. The germline gives CDR1 SGHRS, CDR2 YFSETQ. The CDR3 covers 14 residues. V was pared by 3 bases and J by 5 bases, with 2 bases of the junction left unmatched. CDR3 nucleotides: TGCGCCAGCAGCTCAGGGACAGATAATTCACCCCTCCACTTT. It codes for CASSSGTDNSPLHF.